This T cell receptor (beta chain) was sequenced for a study of beta chain features in type 1 diabetes. General study findings and limits: A moderate, significant TCRB CDR3 shortening appeared in type 1 diabetes across four CD4+ subsets.

V was clipped by 5 bases and J by 7 bases; unmatched bases: 12. CDR3 length equals 15 residues. CDR1 KGHSH and CDR2 LQKENI come from the germline V gene. Details on this clone: What it recognizes is unknown.

The isolated RNA, all of it, was reverse transcribed, so expressed TCRB transcripts were what got sequenced. The method was immunoSEQ multiplex PCR; TCRdb's version includes in-frame clones alone and lacks a portion of them. The repertoire consists of approximately 360,000 clones, with roughly 12% occurring once and the leading ten covering 0.008% to 0.011%. The chain uses TRBV18 and TRBJ1-2; 8 bases map to TRBD1. Sequencing input: naive CD4+ T cells from blood. This receptor was taken from a woman aged 18-30 years with type 1 diabetes. CDR3: CASSTIPQGAFGYTF. CDR3 DNA sequence: TGTGCCAGCTCAACAATTCCCCAGGGGGCGTTTGGCTACACCTTC.